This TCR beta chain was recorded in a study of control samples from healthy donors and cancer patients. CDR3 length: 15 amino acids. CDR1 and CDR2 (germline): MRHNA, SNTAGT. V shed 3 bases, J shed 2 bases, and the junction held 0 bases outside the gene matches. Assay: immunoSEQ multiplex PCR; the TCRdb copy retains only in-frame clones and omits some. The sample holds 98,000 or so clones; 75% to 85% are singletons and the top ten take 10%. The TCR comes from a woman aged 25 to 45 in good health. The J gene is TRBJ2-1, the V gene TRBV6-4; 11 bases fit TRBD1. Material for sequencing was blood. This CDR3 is CASSEGQGAYNEQFF. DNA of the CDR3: TGTGCCAGCAGTGAGGGACAGGGGGCCTACAATGAGCAGTTCTTC.